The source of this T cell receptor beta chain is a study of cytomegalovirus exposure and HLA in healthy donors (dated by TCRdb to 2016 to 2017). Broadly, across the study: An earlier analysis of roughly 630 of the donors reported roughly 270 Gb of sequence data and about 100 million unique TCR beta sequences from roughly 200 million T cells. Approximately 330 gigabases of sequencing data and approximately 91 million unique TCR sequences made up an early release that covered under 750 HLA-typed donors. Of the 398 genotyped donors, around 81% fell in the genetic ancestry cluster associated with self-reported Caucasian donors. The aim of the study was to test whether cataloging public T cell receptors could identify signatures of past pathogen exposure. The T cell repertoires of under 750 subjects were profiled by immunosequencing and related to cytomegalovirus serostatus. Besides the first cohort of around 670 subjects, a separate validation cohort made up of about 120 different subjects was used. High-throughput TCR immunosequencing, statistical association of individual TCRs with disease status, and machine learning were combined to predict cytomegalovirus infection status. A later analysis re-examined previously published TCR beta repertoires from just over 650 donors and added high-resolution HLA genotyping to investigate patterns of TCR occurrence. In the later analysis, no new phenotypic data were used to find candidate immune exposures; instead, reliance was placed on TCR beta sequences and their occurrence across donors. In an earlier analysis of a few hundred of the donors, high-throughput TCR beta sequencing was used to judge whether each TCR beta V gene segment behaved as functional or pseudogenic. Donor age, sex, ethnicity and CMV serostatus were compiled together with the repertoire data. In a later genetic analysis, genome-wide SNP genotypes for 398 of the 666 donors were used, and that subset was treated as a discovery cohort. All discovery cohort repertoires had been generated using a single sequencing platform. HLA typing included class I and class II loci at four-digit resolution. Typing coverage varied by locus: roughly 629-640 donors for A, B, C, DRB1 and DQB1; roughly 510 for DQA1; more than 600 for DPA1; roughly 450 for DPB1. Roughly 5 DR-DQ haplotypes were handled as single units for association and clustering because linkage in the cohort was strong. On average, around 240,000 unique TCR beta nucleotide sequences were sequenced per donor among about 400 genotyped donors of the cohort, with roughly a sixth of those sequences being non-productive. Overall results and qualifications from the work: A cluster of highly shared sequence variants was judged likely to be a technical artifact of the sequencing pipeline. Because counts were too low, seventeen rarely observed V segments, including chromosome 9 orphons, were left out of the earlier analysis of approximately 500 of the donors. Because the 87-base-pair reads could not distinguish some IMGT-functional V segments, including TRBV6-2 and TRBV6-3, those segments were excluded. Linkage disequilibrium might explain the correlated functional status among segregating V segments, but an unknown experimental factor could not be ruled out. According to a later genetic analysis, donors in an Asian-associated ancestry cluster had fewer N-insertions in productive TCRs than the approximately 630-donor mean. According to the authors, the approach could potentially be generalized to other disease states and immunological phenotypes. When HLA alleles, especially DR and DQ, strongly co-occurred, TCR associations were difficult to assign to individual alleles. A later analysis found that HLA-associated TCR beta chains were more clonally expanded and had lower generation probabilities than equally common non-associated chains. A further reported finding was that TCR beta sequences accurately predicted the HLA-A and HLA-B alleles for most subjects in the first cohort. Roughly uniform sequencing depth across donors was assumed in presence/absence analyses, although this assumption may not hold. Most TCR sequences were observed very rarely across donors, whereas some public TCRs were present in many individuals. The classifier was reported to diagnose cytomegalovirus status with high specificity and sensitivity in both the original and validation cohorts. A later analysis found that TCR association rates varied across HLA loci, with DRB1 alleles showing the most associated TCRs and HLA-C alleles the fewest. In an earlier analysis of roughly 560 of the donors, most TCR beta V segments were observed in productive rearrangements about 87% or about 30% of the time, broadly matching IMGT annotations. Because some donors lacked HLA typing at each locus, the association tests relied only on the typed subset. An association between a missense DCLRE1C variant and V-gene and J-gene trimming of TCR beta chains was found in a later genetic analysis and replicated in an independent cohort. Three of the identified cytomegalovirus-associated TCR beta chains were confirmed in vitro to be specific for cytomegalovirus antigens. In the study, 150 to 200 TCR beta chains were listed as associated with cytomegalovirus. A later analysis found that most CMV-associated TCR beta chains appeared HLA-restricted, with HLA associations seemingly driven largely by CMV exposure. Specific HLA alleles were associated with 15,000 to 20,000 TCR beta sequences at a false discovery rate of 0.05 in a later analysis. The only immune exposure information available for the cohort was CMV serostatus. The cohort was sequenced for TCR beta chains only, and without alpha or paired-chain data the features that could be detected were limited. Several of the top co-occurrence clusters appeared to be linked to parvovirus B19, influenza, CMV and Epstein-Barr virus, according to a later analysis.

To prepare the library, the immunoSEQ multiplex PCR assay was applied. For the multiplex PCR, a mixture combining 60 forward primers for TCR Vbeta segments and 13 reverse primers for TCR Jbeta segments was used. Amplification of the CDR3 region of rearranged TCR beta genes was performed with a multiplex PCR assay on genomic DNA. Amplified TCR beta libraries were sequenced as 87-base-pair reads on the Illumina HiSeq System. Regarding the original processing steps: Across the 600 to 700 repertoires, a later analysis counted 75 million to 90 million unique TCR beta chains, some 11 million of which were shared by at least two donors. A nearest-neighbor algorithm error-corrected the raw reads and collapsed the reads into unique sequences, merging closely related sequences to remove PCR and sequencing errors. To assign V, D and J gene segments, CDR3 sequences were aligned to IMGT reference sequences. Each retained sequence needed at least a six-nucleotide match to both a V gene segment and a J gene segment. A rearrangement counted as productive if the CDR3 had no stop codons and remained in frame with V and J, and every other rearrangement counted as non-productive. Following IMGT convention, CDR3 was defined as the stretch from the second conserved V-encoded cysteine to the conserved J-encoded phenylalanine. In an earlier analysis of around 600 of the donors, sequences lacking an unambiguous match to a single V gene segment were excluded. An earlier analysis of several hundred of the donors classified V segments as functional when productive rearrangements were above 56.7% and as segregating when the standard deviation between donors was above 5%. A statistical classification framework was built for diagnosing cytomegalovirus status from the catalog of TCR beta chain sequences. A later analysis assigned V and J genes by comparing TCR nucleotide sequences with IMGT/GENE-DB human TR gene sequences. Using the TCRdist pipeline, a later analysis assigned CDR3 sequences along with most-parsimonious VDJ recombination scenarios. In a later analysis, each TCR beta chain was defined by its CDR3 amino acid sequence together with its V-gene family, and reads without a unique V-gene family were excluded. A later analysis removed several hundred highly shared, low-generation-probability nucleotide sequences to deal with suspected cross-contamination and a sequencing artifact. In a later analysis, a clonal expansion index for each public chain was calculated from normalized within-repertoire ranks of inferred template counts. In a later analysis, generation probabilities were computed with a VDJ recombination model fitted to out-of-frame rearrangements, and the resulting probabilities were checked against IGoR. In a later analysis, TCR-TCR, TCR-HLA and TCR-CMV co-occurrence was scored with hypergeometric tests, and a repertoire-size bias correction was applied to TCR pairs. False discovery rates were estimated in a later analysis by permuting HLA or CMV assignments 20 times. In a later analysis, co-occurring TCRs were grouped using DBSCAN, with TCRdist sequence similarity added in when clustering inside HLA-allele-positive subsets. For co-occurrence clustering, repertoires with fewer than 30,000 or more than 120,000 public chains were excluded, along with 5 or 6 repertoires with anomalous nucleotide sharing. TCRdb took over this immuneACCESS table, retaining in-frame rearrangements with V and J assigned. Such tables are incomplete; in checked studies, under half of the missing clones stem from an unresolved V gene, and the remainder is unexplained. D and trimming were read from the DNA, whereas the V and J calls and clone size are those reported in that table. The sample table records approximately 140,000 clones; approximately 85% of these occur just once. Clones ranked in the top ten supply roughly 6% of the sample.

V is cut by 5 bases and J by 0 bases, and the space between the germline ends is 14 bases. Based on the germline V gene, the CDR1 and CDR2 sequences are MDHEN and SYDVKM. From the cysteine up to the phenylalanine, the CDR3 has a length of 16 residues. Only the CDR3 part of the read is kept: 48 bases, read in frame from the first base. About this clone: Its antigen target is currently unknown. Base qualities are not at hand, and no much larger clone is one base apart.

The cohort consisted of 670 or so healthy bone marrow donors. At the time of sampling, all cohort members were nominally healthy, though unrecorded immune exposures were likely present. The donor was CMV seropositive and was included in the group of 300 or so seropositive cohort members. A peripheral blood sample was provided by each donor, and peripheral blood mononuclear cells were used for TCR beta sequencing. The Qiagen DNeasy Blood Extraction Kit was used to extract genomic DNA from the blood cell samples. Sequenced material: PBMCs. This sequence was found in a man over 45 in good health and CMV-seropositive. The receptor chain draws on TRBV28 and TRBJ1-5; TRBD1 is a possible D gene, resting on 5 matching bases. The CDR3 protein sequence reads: CASSPIQGYSNQPQHF. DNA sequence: TGTGCCAGCAGTCCCATCCAGGGATATAGCAATCAGCCCCAGCATTTT.